Sequencing of this TCR beta chain was carried out in a study of cytomegalovirus exposure and HLA in healthy donors. Study at large: In an earlier analysis, 95 million to 140 million unique TCR beta sequences were found from 150 million to 200 million T cells. A preliminary data release comprised around 85 million unique TCRs obtained from HLA-typed donors.

In the PCR, 60 Vbeta and 13 Jbeta primers were used. The protocol was immunoSEQ multiplex PCR, while the TCRdb copy is restricted to in-frame clones and leaves out a portion. The table includes 150,000 to 250,000 clones, about 80% detected once. A remark on this clone: The antigen remains unidentified.

Regarding the study as a whole: Analysis was carried out at a later point, and it linked a missense DCLRE1C variant to TCR beta V- and J-gene trimming. Usually a TCR sequence was rare, but some public TCRs were found in many donors.

Germline CDR1 is SGHNT and CDR2 is YYREEE (reference sequence). This CDR3 has 15 residues. Deletions cut 2 bases from V and 0 bases from J, with 12 bases between. This chain joins TRBV5-4 and TRBJ2-7, with D hard to call. The source of this sequence is a woman aged 25 to 39 in good health and CMV-seropositive. Sequences were obtained from PBMCs. CDR3 bases: TGTGCCAGCAGCTTCGAGCGTACAAGCTCCTACGAGCAGTACTTC. Amino acids: CASSFERTSSYEQYF.